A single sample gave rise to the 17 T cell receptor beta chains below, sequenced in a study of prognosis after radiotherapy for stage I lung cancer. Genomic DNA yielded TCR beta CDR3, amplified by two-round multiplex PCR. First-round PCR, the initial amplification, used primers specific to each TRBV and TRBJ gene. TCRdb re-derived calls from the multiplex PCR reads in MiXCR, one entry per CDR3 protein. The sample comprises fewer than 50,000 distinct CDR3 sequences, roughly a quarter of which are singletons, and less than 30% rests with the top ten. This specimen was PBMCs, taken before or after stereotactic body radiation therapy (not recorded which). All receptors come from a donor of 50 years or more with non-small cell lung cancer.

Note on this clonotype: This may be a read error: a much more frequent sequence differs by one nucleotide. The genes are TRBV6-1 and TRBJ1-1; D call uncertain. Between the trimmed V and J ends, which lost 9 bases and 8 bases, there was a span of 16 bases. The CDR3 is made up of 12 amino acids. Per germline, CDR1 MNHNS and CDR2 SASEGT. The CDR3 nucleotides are TGTGCCAGAAGAAGACCTACCGGGGAAGCTTTCTTT. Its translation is CARRRPTGEAFF.

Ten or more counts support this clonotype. The chain's CDR3 is CASSGPGQSNEKLFF. The CDR3 DNA follows: TGTGCCAGCAGTGGCCCGGGACAGAGTAATGAAAAACTGTTTTTT. The chain uses TRBV25-1 and TRBJ1-4; 7 nucleotides agree with TRBD1. This CDR3 has 15 amino acids. Germline trimming cut 4 bases from V and 4 bases from J; bases unmatched to any gene: 6. Looked up from germline, CDR1 is MGHDK and CDR2 is SYGVNS.

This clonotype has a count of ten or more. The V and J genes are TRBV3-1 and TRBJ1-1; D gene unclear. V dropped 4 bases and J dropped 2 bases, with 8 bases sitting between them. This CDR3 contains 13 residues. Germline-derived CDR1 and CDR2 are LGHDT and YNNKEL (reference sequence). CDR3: CASSPNFNTEAFF. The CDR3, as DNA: TGTGCCAGCAGCCCCAATTTTAACACTGAAGCTTTCTTT.

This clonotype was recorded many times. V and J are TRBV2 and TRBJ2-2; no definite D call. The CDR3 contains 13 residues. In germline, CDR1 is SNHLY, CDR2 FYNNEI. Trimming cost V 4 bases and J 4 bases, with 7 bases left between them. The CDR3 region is CASSARVTGELFF. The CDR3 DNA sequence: TGTGCCAGCAGTGCGCGAGTCACCGGGGAGCTGTTTTTT.

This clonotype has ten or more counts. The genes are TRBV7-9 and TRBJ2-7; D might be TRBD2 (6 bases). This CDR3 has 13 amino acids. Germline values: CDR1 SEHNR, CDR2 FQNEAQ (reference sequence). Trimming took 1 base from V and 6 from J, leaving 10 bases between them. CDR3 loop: CASSLVGGSEQYF. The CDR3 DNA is TGTGCCAGCAGCTTAGTTGGAGGGTCCGAGCAGTACTTC.

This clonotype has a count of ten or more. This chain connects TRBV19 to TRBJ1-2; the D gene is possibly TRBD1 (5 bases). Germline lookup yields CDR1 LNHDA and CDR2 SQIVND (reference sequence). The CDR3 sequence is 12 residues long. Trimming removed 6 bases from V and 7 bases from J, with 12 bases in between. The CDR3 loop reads CASSHQGIGYTF. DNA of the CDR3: TGTGCCAGTAGCCACCAGGGAATTGGCTACACCTTC.

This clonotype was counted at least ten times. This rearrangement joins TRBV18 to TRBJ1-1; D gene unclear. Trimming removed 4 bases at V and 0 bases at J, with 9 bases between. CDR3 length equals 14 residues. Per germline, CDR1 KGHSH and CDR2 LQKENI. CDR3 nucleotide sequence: TGTGCCAGCTCACTGGACGGCCTGAACACTGAAGCTTTCTTT. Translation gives CASSLDGLNTEAFF.

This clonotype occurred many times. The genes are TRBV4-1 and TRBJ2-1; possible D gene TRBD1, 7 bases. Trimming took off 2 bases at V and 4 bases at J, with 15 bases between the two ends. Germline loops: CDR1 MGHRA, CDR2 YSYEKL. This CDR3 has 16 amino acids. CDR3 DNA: TGCGCCAGCAGCCAAACAGGGGAGGTTTTTTACAATGAGCAGTTCTTC. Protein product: CASSQTGEVFYNEQFF.

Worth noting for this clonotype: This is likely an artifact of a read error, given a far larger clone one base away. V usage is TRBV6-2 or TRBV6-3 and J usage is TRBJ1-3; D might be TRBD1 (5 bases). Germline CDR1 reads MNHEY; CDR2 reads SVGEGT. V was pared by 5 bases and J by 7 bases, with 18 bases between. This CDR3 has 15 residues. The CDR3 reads CASSQVGAGSNTIYF. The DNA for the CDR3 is TGTGCCAGCAGTCAAGTAGGGGCAGGGAGTAACACCATATATTTT.

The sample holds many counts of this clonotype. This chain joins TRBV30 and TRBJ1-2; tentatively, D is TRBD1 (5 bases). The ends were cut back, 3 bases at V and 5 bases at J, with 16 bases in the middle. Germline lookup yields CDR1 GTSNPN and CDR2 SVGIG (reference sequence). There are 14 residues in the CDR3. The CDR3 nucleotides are TGTGCCTGGAGCGTCCTTCTCAGGGAATATGGCTACACCTTC. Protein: CAWSVLLREYGYTF.

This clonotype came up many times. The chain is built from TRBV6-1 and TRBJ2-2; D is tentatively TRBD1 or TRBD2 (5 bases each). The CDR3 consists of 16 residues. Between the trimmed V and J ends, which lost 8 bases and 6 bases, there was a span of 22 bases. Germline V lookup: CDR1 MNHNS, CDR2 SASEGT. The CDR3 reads CASSGPSSVVAGELFF. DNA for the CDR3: TGTGCCAGCTCGGGGCCATCTTCCGTAGTTGCCGGGGAGCTGTTTTTT.

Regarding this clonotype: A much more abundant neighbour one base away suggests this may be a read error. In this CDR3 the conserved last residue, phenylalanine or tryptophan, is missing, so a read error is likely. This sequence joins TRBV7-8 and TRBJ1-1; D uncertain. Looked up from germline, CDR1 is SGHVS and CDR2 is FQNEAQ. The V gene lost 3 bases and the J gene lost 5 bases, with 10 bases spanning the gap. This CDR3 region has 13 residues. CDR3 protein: CASSLFVGTEAFS. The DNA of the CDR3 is TGTGCCAGCAGCTTGTTCGTGGGGACTGAAGCTTTCTCT.

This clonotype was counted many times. In DNA, the CDR3 is TGCGCCAGCAGCCAACCAGGACAGGAAAGAAATGGCTACACCTTC. It codes for CASSQPGQERNGYTF. The chain uses TRBV4-1 and TRBJ1-2; 7 positions match TRBD1. J gave up 6 bases and V 2 bases, and 9 bases lay outside the gene matches. The germline gives CDR1 MGHRA, CDR2 YSYEKL. The CDR3 sequence is 15 residues long.

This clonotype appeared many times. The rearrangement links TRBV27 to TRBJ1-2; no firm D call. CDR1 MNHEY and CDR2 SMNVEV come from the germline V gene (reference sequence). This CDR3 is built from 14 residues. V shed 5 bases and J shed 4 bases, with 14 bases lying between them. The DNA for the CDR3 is TGTGCCAGCAGTCTACGGAGGAACGGCTATGGCTACACCTTC. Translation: CASSLRRNGYGYTF.

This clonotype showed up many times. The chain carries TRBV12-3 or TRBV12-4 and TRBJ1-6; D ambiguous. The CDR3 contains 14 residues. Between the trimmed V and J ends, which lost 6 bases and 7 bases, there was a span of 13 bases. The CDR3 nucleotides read TGTGCCAGCAGACCCGGGTTTAGGAATTCACCCCTCCACTTT. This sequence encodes CASRPGFRNSPLHF.

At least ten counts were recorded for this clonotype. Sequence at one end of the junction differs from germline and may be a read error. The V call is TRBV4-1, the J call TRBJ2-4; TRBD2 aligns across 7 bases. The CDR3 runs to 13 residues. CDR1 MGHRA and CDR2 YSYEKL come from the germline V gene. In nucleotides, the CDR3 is TGCGCCAGCAGCCAAGGATGTCTAGCGGCGGGGGACTTC. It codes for CASSQGCLAAGDF.

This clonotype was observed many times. CDR3 amino acids: CSVVQGTRGEQYF. The DNA of the CDR3 is TGCAGCGTTGTCCAGGGGACTAGGGGCGAGCAGTACTTC. The chain joins TRBV29-1 to TRBJ2-7; 8 positions match TRBD2. V dropped 4 bases and J dropped 6; count of bases not matched to a gene: 8. CDR1 and CDR2 (germline): SQVTM, ANQGSEA. This CDR3 has 13 residues.